The present TCR beta chain was sequenced within a study of cytomegalovirus exposure and HLA in healthy donors. Study information: From HLA-typed donors, an early data release held 70 million to 100 million unique TCRs. Study-wide results and limits: Later analysis reportedly placed an Asian-associated ancestry cluster below the roughly 700-donor mean in N-insertions. Published work reported that the classifier diagnosed cytomegalovirus status with high specificity and sensitivity.

With 6 bases clipped from V and 0 bases from J, the junction kept 17 bases outside the gene matches. The CDR3 runs to 19 residues. Germline V lookup: CDR1 SNHLY, CDR2 FYNNEI. On this clone: Its antigen is unidentified.

Amplification used 60 Vbeta primers and 13 Jbeta primers. Assay used: immunoSEQ multiplex PCR; TCRdb lists only in-frame clones, some missing. The data contain roughly 160,000 clones, approximately 72% of them singletons. The rearrangement joins TRBV2 to TRBJ1-3; 7 positions agree with TRBD1. Sequenced input: PBMCs. This TCR was sampled from a female donor in good health and CMV-seronegative. CDR3 DNA sequence: TGTGCCAGCAGCGAAATCCCAGGGGGAGGTCCAGACTCTGGAAACACCATATATTTT. Residues: CASSEIPGGGPDSGNTIYF.